These 7 T cell receptor beta chains share one sample of origin, sequenced in a study of shared clonotypes between healthy human individuals. The naive CD8 fraction comprised CD45RO-negative cells positively selected for CCR7 and excluded terminally differentiated effector memory CD45RA+ cells. Measured with immunoSEQ multiplex PCR; TCRdb has only the in-frame clones, and not every one. The sample holds about 2.1 million clones; 93% are singletons and the top ten take more than 1.5%. The sequenced material came from naive CD8+ T cells from PBMCs. These receptors came from a man younger than 30 in good health. Some clones in this sample may be carry-over from other donors' samples.

CDR3 protein: CASSQVPRQGPNTEAFF. CDR3 DNA sequence: TGCGCCAGCAGCCAAGTCCCGAGACAGGGTCCCAACACTGAAGCTTTCTTT. The chain has TRBV4-1 and TRBJ1-1, with TRBD1 identical over 7 bases. Germline loops: CDR1 MGHRA, CDR2 YSYEKL. This CDR3 has 17 amino acids. J lost 2 bases, V lost 1 base, and 10 bases had no gene match.

This clone was found once. Other DNA sequences in this sample translate to the same CDR3. The rearrangement uses TRBV27 and TRBJ1-2; D possibly corresponds to TRBD1 (5 bases). Germline CDR1 and CDR2: MNHEY and SMNVEV (reference sequence). V lost 8 bases and J 5 bases, leaving 30 bases between the germline ends. The CDR3 runs to 18 residues. CDR3 DNA: TGTGCCAGCGGATATCTAGGGGTTGCTCAGGATCGAGGTTATGGCTACACCTTC. As protein: CASGYLGVAQDRGYGYTF.

The chain employs TRBV27 and TRBJ2-1; 7 nucleotides line up with TRBD1. V was pared by 5 bases and J by 0 bases, with 7 bases of the junction left unmatched. The CDR3 runs 16 residues. Germline V gives CDR1 MNHEY, CDR2 SMNVEV (reference sequence). The CDR3: CASSPKTGSSYNEQFF. The CDR3 DNA reads as TGTGCCAGCAGTCCAAAGACAGGGAGCTCCTACAATGAGCAGTTCTTC.

This clone occurred once. The rearrangement links TRBV28 to TRBJ2-5, with 11 bases identical to TRBD1. Trimming at V came to 7 bases and at J to 5 bases, leaving 6 bases not matched to a gene. Germline values: CDR1 MDHEN, CDR2 SYDVKM. The CDR3 totals 14 residues. CDR3 in amino acids: CASNPDRGHETQYF. CDR3 DNA sequence: TGTGCCAGCAACCCGGACAGGGGGCACGAGACCCAGTACTTC.

The chain joins TRBV4-1 to TRBJ2-2; D is possibly TRBD1 (6 bases). Trimming shortened V by 3 bases and J by 6 bases, and 11 bases separated the two germline ends. Germline loops: CDR1 MGHRA, CDR2 YSYEKL. The CDR3 covers 14 residues. The chain's CDR3 is CASSQEQGPGELFF. The CDR3, as DNA: TGCGCCAGCAGCCAGGAACAGGGTCCCGGGGAGCTGTTTTTT.

The chain recombines TRBV19 with TRBJ1-5, with D maybe TRBD1 (5 bases). Germline V gene data show CDR1 as LNHDA and CDR2 as SQIVND (reference sequence). The V gene lost 11 bases and the J gene lost 2 bases, with 10 bases spanning the gap. The CDR3 is made up of 12 amino acids. The CDR3 DNA reads TGTGCCTTAGGGGAGGGCAATCAGCCCCAGCATTTT. Its translation: CALGEGNQPQHF. The full variable domain, in which reference TRBV19 and TRBJ1-5 provide the parts outside the CDR3, is DGGITQSPKYLFRKEGQNVTLSCEQNLNHDAMYWYRQDPGQGLRLIYYSQIVNDFQKGDIAEGYSVSREKKESFPLTVTSAQKNPTAFYLCALGEGNQPQHFGDGTRLSIL.

This rearrangement joins TRBV13 to TRBJ1-4, with D hard to call. Trimming took off 0 bases at V and 8 bases at J, with 13 bases between the two ends. From germline, CDR1 is PRHDT and CDR2 FYEKMQ (reference sequence). The CDR3 consists of 15 residues. CDR3 residues: CASSLGRRAAEKLFF. CDR3 coding DNA: TGTGCCAGCAGCTTAGGCCGTCGAGCCGCCGAAAAACTGTTTTTT.